The T cell receptor (beta chain) described here comes from a study of cytomegalovirus exposure and HLA in healthy donors. Researchers ran the PCR with 60 Vbeta and 13 Jbeta primers. Method: immunoSEQ multiplex PCR; TCRdb's copy keeps in-frame clones and lacks some. The sample shows about 65,000 clones, less than 65% of them seen only once. The table lists this clone with a count of one. Trimming pared 6 bases from V and 2 bases from J, leaving 19 bases between. Looked up from germline, CDR1 is MNHNY and CDR2 is SVGAGI (reference sequence). The CDR3 is made up of 16 amino acids. The specimen was PBMCs. This chain links TRBV6-6 with TRBJ1-2; D possibly corresponds to TRBD1 (5 bases). This clonotype was obtained from a man aged 30 to 39 in good health and CMV-seronegative. The CDR3 DNA is TGTGCCAGCAGCCTCTTGCAGGGCAGACAAAACTATGGCTACACCTTC. It specifies CASSLLQGRQNYGYTF.